These 13 T cell receptor beta chains were sequenced from one sample in a study of post-analysis software for immune sequencing data. Overall study findings and caveats: Four to six TRBV segments were significantly more frequent in patients than in controls. TRBV5-6, TRBV5-1 and TRBV20-1 were among these segments.

Unique molecular identifiers were built into the TCR beta cDNA libraries. TCRdb used MiXCR to reprocess the PCR reads, holding one entry per CDR3 protein. The sample includes 650,000 to 900,000 distinct CDR3 sequences, 40% to 55% seen only once; the top ten take 4.9%. For these TCRs, the target antigens are not known. The specimen sequenced was blood. The receptors were gathered from a girl aged 5-17 years with multiple sclerosis.

V is TRBV9 and J is TRBJ1-1; no definite D call. Trimming cost V 0 bases and J 7 bases, with 10 bases left between them. Germline assignment: CDR1 SGDLS and CDR2 YYNGEE. The CDR3 has 13 amino acids. CDR3 loop: CASSVGVNFEAFF. The CDR3 DNA reads as TGTGCCAGCAGCGTAGGAGTTAACTTTGAAGCTTTCTTT.

V usage is TRBV29-1 and J usage is TRBJ2-1; 10 bases agree with TRBD2. The CDR3 loop spans 15 amino acids. After removal of 3 bases from V and 4 bases from J, the junction contained 6 bases not matched to a gene. The germline V gene has CDR1 SQVTM and CDR2 ANQGSEA. In DNA, the CDR3 is TGCAGCGTTGATCCCCTAGCGGGAGCTTACAATGAGCAGTTCTTC. It specifies CSVDPLAGAYNEQFF.

The V gene is TRBV9, the J gene TRBJ2-3; 7 bases agree with TRBD2. CDR3 size: 17 residues. Trimming removed 4 bases from V and 5 bases from J; junction bases left unmatched: 16. The germline V gene encodes CDR1 SGDLS and CDR2 YYNGEE. This chain's CDR3 is CASSPKISREYGDTQYF. The CDR3 DNA is TGTGCCAGCAGCCCCAAGATTTCGCGGGAGTATGGAGATACGCAGTATTTT.

This rearrangement joins TRBV20-1 to TRBJ2-5; TRBD2 aligns across 8 bases. V shed 7 bases and J 5 bases; nucleotides not matched to a gene: 9. CDR1 and CDR2 (germline): DFQATT, SNEGSKA (reference sequence). The CDR3 length is 13 residues. The CDR3 coding sequence is TGCAGTGTTCAGCGGGAGAGCGGGGAGACCCAGTACTTC. Residues: CSVQRESGETQYF.

This clonotype has a single count. This chain uses TRBV6-2 or TRBV6-3 with TRBJ2-7; D may be TRBD2 (6 bases). The J call is uncertain, as TRBJ2-5 better fits the DNA end. Germline V gene sequence: CDR1 MNHEY, CDR2 SVGEGT. The CDR3 covers 14 residues. The CDR3 loop is CASNGSGNRETQYF. The CDR3 bases are TGTGCCAGCAATGGTAGCGGAAACAGGGAGACCCAGTACTTC.

The CDR3 nucleotides are TGTGCCAGCGGATCCAGGATACGGGACCCGTACAATGGCTATGGCTACACCTTC. Translation: CASGSRIRDPYNGYGYTF. V usage is TRBV2 and J usage is TRBJ1-2, with TRBD1 as a possible D gene (5 bases). The germline V and J ends were trimmed by 8 bases and 4 bases, with 29 bases remaining between them. Germline CDR1 reads SNHLY; CDR2 reads FYNNEI. The length of the CDR3 is 18 residues.

This rearrangement joins TRBV24-1 to TRBJ1-5, with D tentatively TRBD1 (6 bases). The V gene lost 7 bases and the J gene lost 4 bases, with 13 bases spanning the gap. The germline V gene encodes CDR1 KGHDR and CDR2 SFDVKD. The CDR3 has 14 amino acids. CDR3 DNA: TGTGCCACCAGGGACAGTTTAGGAAATCAGCCCCAGCATTTT. This gives the protein CATRDSLGNQPQHF.

Points on this clonotype: One junction end does not reproduce the germline sequence, and a read error may be involved. The chain carries TRBV12-3 or TRBV12-4 and TRBJ1-2; no clear D. The CDR3 totals 13 residues. CDR3 sequence reads: CASSLAMQYDYTF. CDR3 sequence (DNA): TGTGCCAGCAGTTTGGCTATGCAATATGACTACACCTTC.

Comment on this clonotype: Mismatch with germline at one junction end may stem from a read error. The chain couples TRBV13 to TRBJ2-7; TRBD2 matches at 10 bases. Per germline, CDR1 PRHDT and CDR2 FYEKMQ (reference sequence). CDR3 length equals 15 residues. In nucleotides, the CDR3 is TGTGCCGGCAGCTTAGTCAGCGGGAGGGCTAACGAGCAGTACTTC. Amino acid sequence: CAGSLVSGRANEQYF.

This clonotype has more than one count but fewer than ten. The chain combines TRBV18 with TRBJ2-7; TRBD1 matches 12 bases. Trimming removed 5 bases from V and 6 bases from J; junction bases left unmatched: 8. The CDR3 totals 15 residues. Germline V gene sequence: CDR1 KGHSH, CDR2 LQKENI. As DNA, the CDR3 is TGTGCCAGCTCAAGACCGGGACAGGGGGCTAGCGAGCAGTACTTC. Amino acids: CASSRPGQGASEQYF.

The CDR3 spells CASSSPRRGAGNTIYF. For the CDR3, the DNA is TGTGCCAGCAGCTCCCCTCGCCGGGGGGCTGGAAACACCATATATTTT. This rearrangement joins TRBV3-1 to TRBJ1-3; tentative D call: TRBD1 (5 bases). V was shortened by 5 bases and J by 2 bases, with 16 bases between the two germline ends. From germline, CDR1 is LGHDT and CDR2 YNNKEL (reference sequence). This CDR3 comprises 16 residues.

CDR3 coding DNA: TGTGCCAGCTCACCAGAGCGGAGGGAAGAGACCCAGTACTTC. It translates to CASSPERREETQYF. The chain combines TRBV18 with TRBJ2-5, with a possible D match to TRBD2 (6 bases). Germline values: CDR1 KGHSH, CDR2 LQKENI. The CDR3 runs to 14 residues. Trimming removed 2 bases at V and 3 bases at J, with 10 bases between.

To note about this clonotype: This sequence may be a read error, since a much larger clone differs from it by one base. This chain connects TRBV9 to TRBJ1-1; TRBD1 might be the D (6 bases). V shed 0 bases and J shed 0 bases, with 6 bases lying between them. Germline V CDR1 and CDR2: SGDLS, YYNGEE. The CDR3 loop spans 14 amino acids. The CDR3 here is CASSVGQVNTEAFF. The CDR3, as DNA: TGTGCCAGCAGCGTAGGACAGGTGAACACTGAAGCTTTCTTT. Complete variable domain (other parts from reference TRBV9 and TRBJ1-1): DSGVTQTPKHLITATGQRVTLRCSPRSGDLSVYWYQQSLDQGLQFLIQYYNGEERAKGNILERFSAQQFPDLHSELNLSSLELGDSALYFCASSVGQVNTEAFFGQGTRLTVV.